The 18 T cell receptor beta chains below were found in one sample sequenced in a study of T cell responses to AZD1222 COVID-19 vaccine. Profiling relied on immunoSEQ multiplex PCR, and the TCRdb table lists in-frame clones only, not all of them. Found here are 150,000 to 180,000 clones, 88% of them singletons; the top ten hold 3% to 3.5%. The sample here was peripheral blood, taken on day 0 of AZD1222 vaccination. The receptors derive from an adult in good health.

This chain uses TRBV24-1 with TRBJ1-4, with 11 bases identical to TRBD1. The length of the CDR3 is 15 residues. Germline values: CDR1 KGHDR, CDR2 SFDVKD. J gave up 6 bases and V 5 bases, and 4 bases lay outside the gene matches. As DNA, the CDR3 is TGTGCCACCAGTGGTGGACAGGGGGCGGATGAAAAACTGTTTTTT. Protein: CATSGGQGADEKLFF.

V gene TRBV29-1 combines with J gene TRBJ1-1; no clear D. CDR3 size: 13 residues. V was shortened by 6 bases and J by 0 bases, with 11 bases between the two germline ends. Germline V lookup: CDR1 SQVTM, CDR2 ANQGSEA. This CDR3 reads CSVMRPLNTEAFF. CDR3 DNA: TGCAGCGTCATGAGGCCGCTGAACACTGAAGCTTTCTTT.

This sequence joins TRBV29-1 and TRBJ1-2; D is unresolved. Germline-derived CDR1 and CDR2 are SQVTM and ANQGSEA. Trimming shortened V by 8 bases and J by 0 bases, and 10 bases separated the two germline ends. This CDR3 region has 12 residues. The CDR3 sequence is CSLSGANYGYTF. The CDR3 coding sequence is TGCAGCCTTTCCGGGGCTAACTATGGCTACACCTTC.

The J gene is TRBJ1-4, the V gene TRBV21-1. TRBV21-1 is reported as a pseudogene. The CDR3 is 18 amino acids. CDR3 amino acids: CASSKGRAGKPTNEKLFF. The CDR3 coding sequence is TGTGCCAGCAGCAAAGGTCGGGCCGGCAAACCAACTAATGAAAAACTGTTTTTT.

V gene TRBV6-2 or TRBV6-3 combines with J gene TRBJ2-7, with D hard to call. The germline V gene has CDR1 MNHEY and CDR2 SVGEGT. V was cut by 4 bases and J by 1 base, with 11 bases left in between. The CDR3 extends over 14 amino acids. Here the CDR3 reads CASSSVIQSYEQYF. The CDR3 DNA sequence: TGTGCCAGCAGTTCGGTAATCCAGTCCTACGAGCAGTACTTC.

V gene TRBV11-2 combines with J gene TRBJ1-6; D gene ambiguous. CDR1 is SGHAT and CDR2 is FQNNGV in the germline V gene. V gave up 5 bases and J gave up 0 bases, with 11 bases separating them. The CDR3 contains 16 residues. The DNA of the CDR3 is TGTGCCAGCAGCACCACCGCACTCTCCTATAATTCACCCCTCCACTTT. Residues: CASSTTALSYNSPLHF.

The genes are TRBV4-2 and TRBJ2-2; D is possibly TRBD1 or TRBD2 (6 bases each). The germline V gene encodes CDR1 LGHNA and CDR2 YNFKEQ. This CDR3 spans 16 amino acids. Trimming pared 0 bases from V and 4 bases from J, leaving 12 bases between. The CDR3 sequence: CASSQEVGGSTGELFF. The CDR3 DNA follows: TGTGCCAGCAGCCAAGAGGTAGGGGGGAGCACCGGGGAGCTGTTTTTT.

The chain recombines TRBV5-6 with TRBJ1-6; TRBD1 agrees at 9 bases. The CDR3 length is 12 residues. The V gene's germline CDR1 is SGHDT and CDR2 YYEEEE. Trimming cost V 4 bases and J 17 bases; bases outside gene matches: 7. The CDR3 DNA reads as TGTGCCAGCAGCACCGGACAGGGGCCGGTCCACTTT. It translates to CASSTGQGPVHF.

V is TRBV15 and J is TRBJ1-3; D call uncertain. Germline V gives CDR1 LNHNV, CDR2 YYDKDF (reference sequence). The CDR3 runs to 12 residues. Between the trimmed V and J ends, which lost 1 base and 6 bases, there was a span of 4 bases. The CDR3 coding sequence is TGTGCCACCAGCAGAGGGGCAAACACCATATATTTT. This codes for CATSRGANTIYF.

The chain employs TRBV9 and TRBJ1-4; the D gene is possibly TRBD1 (5 bases). This CDR3 region has 14 residues. The V and J ends lost 4 bases and 6 bases respectively, with 13 bases between them. Germline CDR1 is SGDLS and CDR2 is YYNGEE. CDR3 residues: CASSPGLLYEKLFF. In nucleotides, the CDR3 is TGTGCCAGCAGCCCGGGACTGTTGTATGAAAAACTGTTTTTT.

J is TRBJ1-2 and V is TRBV4-3; TRBD1 agrees at 9 bases. The J segment lost 7 bases and the V segment lost 0 bases, leaving 3 bases of the junction unmatched. The CDR3 has 14 residues. Germline V gene lookup returns CDR1 LGHNA and CDR2 YSLEER. CDR3 region: CASSQEPGQGGYTF. DNA for the CDR3: TGCGCCAGCAGCCAAGAACCGGGACAGGGTGGCTACACCTTC.

The gene calls are TRBV2 and TRBJ2-5; a possible D gene is TRBD1 (6 bases). CDR1 is SNHLY and CDR2 is FYNNEI in the germline V gene. This CDR3 is built from 17 residues. V lost 6 bases, J lost 4 bases, and 24 bases lay in between. CDR3 region: CASSQGGVVTGRETQYF. In DNA form, the CDR3 reads TGTGCCAGCAGCCAAGGGGGAGTAGTGACAGGACGAGAGACCCAGTACTTC.

This chain uses TRBV5-4 with TRBJ2-7, with D perhaps TRBD1 or TRBD2 (5 bases each). The CDR3 totals 15 residues. Trimming pared 0 bases from V and 0 bases from J, leaving 10 bases between. Germline V gene sequence: CDR1 SGHNT, CDR2 YYREEE (reference sequence). The CDR3 region has the DNA TGTGCCAGCAGCTTGGCGGGGCTGAGCTCCTACGAGCAGTACTTC. Its protein product is CASSLAGLSSYEQYF.

The J gene is TRBJ1-6, the V gene TRBV28; D not certain. Germline V gene data show CDR1 as MDHEN and CDR2 as SYDVKM. This CDR3 comprises 15 residues. V gave up 3 bases and J gave up 1 base, with 7 bases separating them. The CDR3: CASSFRGSYNSPLHF. The CDR3 DNA sequence: TGTGCCAGCAGTTTTCGGGGATCCTATAATTCACCCCTCCACTTT.

The chain uses TRBV15 and TRBJ1-1; D not certain. Per the germline V gene, CDR1 is LNHNV and CDR2 is YYDKDF (reference sequence). V was trimmed by 0 bases and J by 2 bases, leaving 4 bases between them. The CDR3 sequence is 13 residues long. The CDR3 DNA reads as TGTGCCACCAGCAGAGATGCCAACACTGAAGCTTTCTTT. Its protein product is CATSRDANTEAFF.

The CDR3 here is CASSVGQGAGYGYTF. Written as DNA, the CDR3 is TGTGCCAGCAGCGTAGGACAGGGGGCCGGCTATGGCTACACCTTC. The rearrangement joins TRBV7-2 to TRBJ1-2; 11 bases agree with TRBD1. Germline CDR1 is SGHTA and CDR2 is FQGNSA. This CDR3 has 15 amino acids. Trimming cost V 5 bases and J 4 bases; bases outside gene matches: 6.

The chain recombines TRBV6-5 with TRBJ1-5; D perhaps matches TRBD1 (5 bases). Germline values: CDR1 MNHEY, CDR2 SVGAGI. Trimming removed 9 bases from V and 6 bases from J, with 15 bases in between. The CDR3 extends over 13 amino acids. The CDR3 spells CASQDGAGQPQHF. The CDR3 DNA reads TGTGCCAGTCAGGACGGGGCGGGTCAGCCCCAGCATTTT.

The chain joins TRBV7-2 to TRBJ2-1; TRBD2 aligns across 8 bases. Per the germline V gene, CDR1 is SGHTA and CDR2 is FQGNSA. The CDR3 has 17 amino acids. V shed 5 bases and J 8 bases; nucleotides not matched to a gene: 17. CDR3 DNA: TGTGCCAGCAGCCAAAGGGTCCTCGGGGGGGACCATCATGAGCAGTTCTTC. Its translation: CASSQRVLGGDHHEQFF.